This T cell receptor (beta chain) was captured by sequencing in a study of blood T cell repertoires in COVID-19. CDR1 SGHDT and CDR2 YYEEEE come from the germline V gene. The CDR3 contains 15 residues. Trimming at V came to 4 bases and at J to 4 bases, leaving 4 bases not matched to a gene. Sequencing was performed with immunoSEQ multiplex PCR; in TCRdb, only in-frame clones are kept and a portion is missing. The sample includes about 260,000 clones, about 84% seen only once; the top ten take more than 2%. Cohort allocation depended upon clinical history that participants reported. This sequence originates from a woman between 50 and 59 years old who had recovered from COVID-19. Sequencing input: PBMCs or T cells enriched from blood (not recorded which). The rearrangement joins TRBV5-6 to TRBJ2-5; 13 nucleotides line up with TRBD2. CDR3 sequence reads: CASSLRTSGRETQYF. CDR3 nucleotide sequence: TGTGCCAGCAGCCTCCGGACTAGCGGGAGAGAGACCCAGTACTTC.